The 5 T cell receptor beta chains presented below share a single source sample, sequenced in a study of blood T cell repertoires in COVID-19. Profiled with immunoSEQ multiplex PCR; TCRdb holds only in-frame clones, not every one. This table holds under 200,000 clones, around four fifths found once. The material sequenced was peripheral blood. Receptors were obtained from an elderly woman with COVID-19, enrolled during active disease.

V usage is TRBV7-9 and J usage is TRBJ1-6; the match to TRBD1 covers 7 bases. CDR3 length: 14 residues. The J segment lost 10 bases and the V segment lost 6 bases, leaving 9 bases of the junction unmatched. Germline CDR1 SEHNR, CDR2 FQNEAQ (reference sequence). CDR3 nucleotides: TGTGCCAGCAGTCTAGAAGGGGGCGGCTCACCCCTCCACTTT. This sequence encodes CASSLEGGGSPLHF. Combining the CDR3 with reference TRBV7-9 and TRBJ1-6 gives the whole variable domain DTGVSQNPRHKITKRGQNVTFRCDPISEHNRLYWYRQTLGQGPEFLTYFQNEAQLEKSRLLSDRFSAERPKGSFSTLEIQRTEQGDSAMYLCASSLEGGGSPLHFGNGTRLTVT.

The chain joins TRBV27 to TRBJ2-7, with D perhaps TRBD1 (7 bases). Trimming removed 6 bases from V and 5 bases from J, with 14 bases in between. The CDR3 length is 13 residues. Per germline, CDR1 MNHEY and CDR2 SMNVEV (reference sequence). CDR3 residues: CASRGGGGHEQYF. The CDR3 region has the DNA TGTGCCAGCAGAGGAGGAGGGGGCCACGAGCAGTACTTC.

This chain connects TRBV5-1 to TRBJ1-1; D remains ambiguous. CDR1 is SGHRS and CDR2 is YFSETQ in the germline V gene. V was cut by 3 bases and J by 4 bases, with 13 bases left in between. This CDR3 spans 14 amino acids. The CDR3 reads CASSYQAVGTEAFF. CDR3 DNA sequence: TGCGCCAGCAGCTACCAGGCAGTCGGCACTGAAGCTTTCTTT.

The V gene is TRBV5-1, the J gene TRBJ2-1; 9 bases line up with TRBD2. Looked up from germline, CDR1 is SGHRS and CDR2 is YFSETQ. V dropped 1 base and J dropped 3; count of bases not matched to a gene: 8. The CDR3 extends over 17 amino acids. The CDR3 reads CASSLSVAGEGYNEQFF. For the CDR3, the DNA is TGCGCCAGCAGCTTGTCAGTAGCGGGAGAGGGCTACAATGAGCAGTTCTTC.

CDR3 region: CASRVNRYSNQPQHF. The CDR3 bases are TGTGCCAGCAGGGTAAACAGATATAGCAATCAGCCCCAGCATTTT. The chain is built from TRBV2 and TRBJ1-5; D remains ambiguous. V lost 6 bases, J lost 0 bases, and 12 bases lay in between. Germline V gives CDR1 SNHLY, CDR2 FYNNEI. CDR3 length equals 15 residues.